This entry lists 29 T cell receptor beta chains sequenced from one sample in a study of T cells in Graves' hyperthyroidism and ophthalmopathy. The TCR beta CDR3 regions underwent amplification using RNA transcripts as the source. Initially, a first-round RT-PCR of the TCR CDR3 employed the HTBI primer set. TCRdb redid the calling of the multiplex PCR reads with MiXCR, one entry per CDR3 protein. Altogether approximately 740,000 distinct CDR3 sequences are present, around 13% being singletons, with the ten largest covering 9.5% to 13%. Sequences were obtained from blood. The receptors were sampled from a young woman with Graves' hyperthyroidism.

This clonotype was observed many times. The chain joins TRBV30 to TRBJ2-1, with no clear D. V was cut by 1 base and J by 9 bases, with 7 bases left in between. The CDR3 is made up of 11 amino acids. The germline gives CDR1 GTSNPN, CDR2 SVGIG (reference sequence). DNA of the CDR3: TGTGCCTGGAGTGACCTGGGTGAGCAGTTCTTC. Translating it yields CAWSDLGEQFF.

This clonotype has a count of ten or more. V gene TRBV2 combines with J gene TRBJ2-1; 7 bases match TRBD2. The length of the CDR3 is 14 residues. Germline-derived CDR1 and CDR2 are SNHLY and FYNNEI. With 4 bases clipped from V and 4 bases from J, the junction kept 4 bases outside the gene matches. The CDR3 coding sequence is TGTGCCAGCAGTGGGGGGGGAGGGTACAATGAGCAGTTCTTC. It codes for CASSGGGGYNEQFF. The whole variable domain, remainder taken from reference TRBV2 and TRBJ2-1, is EPEVTQTPSHQVTQMGQEVILRCVPISNHLYFYWYRQILGQKVEFLVSFYNNEISEKSEIFDDQFSVERPDGSNFTLKIRSTKLEDSAMYFCASSGGGGYNEQFFGPGTRLTVL.

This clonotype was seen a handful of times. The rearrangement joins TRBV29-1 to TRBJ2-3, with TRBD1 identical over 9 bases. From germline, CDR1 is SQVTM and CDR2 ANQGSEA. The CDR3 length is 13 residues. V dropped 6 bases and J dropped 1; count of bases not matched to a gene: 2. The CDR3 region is CSVYRGRTDTQYF. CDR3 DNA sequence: TGCAGCGTGTACAGGGGGCGCACAGATACGCAGTATTTT.

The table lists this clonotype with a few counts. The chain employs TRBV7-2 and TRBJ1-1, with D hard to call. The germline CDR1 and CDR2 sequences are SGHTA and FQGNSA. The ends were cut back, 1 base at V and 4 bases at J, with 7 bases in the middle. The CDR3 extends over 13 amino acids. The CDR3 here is CASSLVRVTEAFF. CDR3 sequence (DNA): TGTGCCAGCAGCTTAGTACGGGTCACTGAAGCTTTCTTT. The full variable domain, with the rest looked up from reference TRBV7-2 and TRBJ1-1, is GAGVSQSPSNKVTEKGKDVELRCDPISGHTALYWYRQSLGQGLEFLIYFQGNSAPDKSGLPSDRFSAERTGGSVSTLTIQRTQQEDSAVYLCASSLVRVTEAFFGQGTRLTVV.

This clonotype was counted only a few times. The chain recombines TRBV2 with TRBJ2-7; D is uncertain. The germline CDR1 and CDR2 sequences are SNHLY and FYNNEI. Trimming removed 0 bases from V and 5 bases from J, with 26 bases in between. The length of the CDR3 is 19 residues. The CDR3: CASSEARFPGRYILDEQYF. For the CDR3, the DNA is TGTGCCAGCAGTGAAGCGAGGTTTCCCGGGCGATATATTCTAGACGAGCAGTACTTC. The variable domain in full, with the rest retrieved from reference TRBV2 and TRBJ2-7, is EPEVTQTPSHQVTQMGQEVILRCVPISNHLYFYWYRQILGQKVEFLVSFYNNEISEKSEIFDDQFSVERPDGSNFTLKIRSTKLEDSAMYFCASSEARFPGRYILDEQYFGPGTRLTVT.

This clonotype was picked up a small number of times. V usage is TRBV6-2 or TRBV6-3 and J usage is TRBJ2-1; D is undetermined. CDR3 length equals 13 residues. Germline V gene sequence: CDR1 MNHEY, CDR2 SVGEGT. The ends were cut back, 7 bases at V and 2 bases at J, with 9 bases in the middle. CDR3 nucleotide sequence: TGTGCCAGCATAGGCGTGCCCTACAATGAGCAGTTCTTC. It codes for CASIGVPYNEQFF.

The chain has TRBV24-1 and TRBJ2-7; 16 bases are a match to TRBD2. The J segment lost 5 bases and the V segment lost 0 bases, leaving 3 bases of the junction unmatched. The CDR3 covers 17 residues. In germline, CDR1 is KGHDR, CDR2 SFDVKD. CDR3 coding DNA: TGTGCCACCAGTGATTTGGGGACTAGCGGGAGGGGCGACGAGCAGTACTTC. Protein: CATSDLGTSGRGDEQYF.

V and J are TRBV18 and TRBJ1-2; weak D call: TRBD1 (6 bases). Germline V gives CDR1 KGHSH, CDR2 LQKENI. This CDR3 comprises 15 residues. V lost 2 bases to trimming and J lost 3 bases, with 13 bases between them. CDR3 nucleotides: TGTGCCAGCTCACCAATGCAGGGGACCGACTATGGCTACACCTTC. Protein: CASSPMQGTDYGYTF.

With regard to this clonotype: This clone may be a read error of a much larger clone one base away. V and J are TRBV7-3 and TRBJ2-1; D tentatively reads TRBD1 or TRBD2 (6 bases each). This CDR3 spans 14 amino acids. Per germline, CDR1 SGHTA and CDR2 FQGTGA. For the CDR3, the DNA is TGTGCCAGCAGCTTAATGGGGGGCATGAATGAGCAGTCCTTC. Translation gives CASSLMGGMNEQSF.

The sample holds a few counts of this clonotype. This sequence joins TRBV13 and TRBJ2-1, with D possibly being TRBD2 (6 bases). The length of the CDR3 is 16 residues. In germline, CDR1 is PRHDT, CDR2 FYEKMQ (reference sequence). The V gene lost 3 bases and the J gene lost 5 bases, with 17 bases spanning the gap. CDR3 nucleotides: TGTGCCAGCAGCTTTACCCCCGGGACTTCCCACAATGAGCAGTTCTTC. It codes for CASSFTPGTSHNEQFF. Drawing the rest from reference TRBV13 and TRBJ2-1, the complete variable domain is AAGVIQSPRHLIKEKRETATLKCYPIPRHDTVYWYQQGPGQDPQFLISFYEKMQSDKGSIPDRFSAQQFSDYHSELNMSSLELGDSALYFCASSFTPGTSHNEQFFGPGTRLTVL.

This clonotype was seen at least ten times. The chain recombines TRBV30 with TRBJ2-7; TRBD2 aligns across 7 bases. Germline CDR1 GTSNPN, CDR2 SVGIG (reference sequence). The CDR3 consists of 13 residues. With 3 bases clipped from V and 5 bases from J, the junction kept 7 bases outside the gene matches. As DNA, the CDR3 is TGTGCCTGGAGGCTTGGGGGGGTCCACGAGCAGTACTTC. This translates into CAWRLGGVHEQYF. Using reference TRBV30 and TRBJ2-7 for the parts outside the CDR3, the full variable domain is SQTIHQWPATLVQPVGSPLSLECTVEGTSNPNLYWYRQAAGRGLQLLFYSVGIGQISSEVPQNLSASRPQDRQFILSSKKLLLSDSGFYLCAWRLGGVHEQYFGPGTRLTVT.

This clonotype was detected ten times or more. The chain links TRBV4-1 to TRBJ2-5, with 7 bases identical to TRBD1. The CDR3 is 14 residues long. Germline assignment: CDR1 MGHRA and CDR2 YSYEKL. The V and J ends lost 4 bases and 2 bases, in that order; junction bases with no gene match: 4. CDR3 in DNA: TGCGCCAGCAGCCGGGGGACAGTTCAAGAGACCCAGTACTTC. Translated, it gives CASSRGTVQETQYF.

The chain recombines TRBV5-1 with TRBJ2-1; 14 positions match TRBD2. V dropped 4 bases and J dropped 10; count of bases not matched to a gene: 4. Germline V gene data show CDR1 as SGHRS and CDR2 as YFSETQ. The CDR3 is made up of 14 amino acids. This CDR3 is CASSPTSGGAEQFF. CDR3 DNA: TGCGCCAGCAGCCCGACTAGCGGGGGGGCGGAGCAGTTCTTC.

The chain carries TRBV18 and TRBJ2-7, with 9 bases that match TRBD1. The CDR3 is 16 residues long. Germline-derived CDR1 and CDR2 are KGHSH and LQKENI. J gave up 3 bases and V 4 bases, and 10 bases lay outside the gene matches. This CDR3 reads CASSLGTGRTGYEQYF. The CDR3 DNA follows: TGTGCCAGCTCACTCGGGACAGGGCGCACCGGCTACGAGCAGTACTTC.

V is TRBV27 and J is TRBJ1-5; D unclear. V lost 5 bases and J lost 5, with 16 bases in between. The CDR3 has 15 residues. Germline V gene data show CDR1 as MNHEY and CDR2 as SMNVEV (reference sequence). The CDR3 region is CASSHTDPRYQPQHF. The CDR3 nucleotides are TGTGCCAGCAGTCACACTGACCCACGTTATCAGCCCCAGCATTTT.

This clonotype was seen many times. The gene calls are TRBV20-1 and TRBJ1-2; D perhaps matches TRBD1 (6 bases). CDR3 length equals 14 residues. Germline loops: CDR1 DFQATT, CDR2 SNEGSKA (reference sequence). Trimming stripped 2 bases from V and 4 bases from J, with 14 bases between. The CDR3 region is CSARPFAGAYGYTF. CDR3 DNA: TGCAGTGCTAGACCTTTCGCAGGGGCCTATGGCTACACCTTC.

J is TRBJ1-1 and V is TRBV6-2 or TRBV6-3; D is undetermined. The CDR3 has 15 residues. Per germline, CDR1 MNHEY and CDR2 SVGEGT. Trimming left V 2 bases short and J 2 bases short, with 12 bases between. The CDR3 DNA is TGTGCCAGCAGTTACGGACGGGGAGTCAACACTGAAGCTTTCTTT. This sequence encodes CASSYGRGVNTEAFF.

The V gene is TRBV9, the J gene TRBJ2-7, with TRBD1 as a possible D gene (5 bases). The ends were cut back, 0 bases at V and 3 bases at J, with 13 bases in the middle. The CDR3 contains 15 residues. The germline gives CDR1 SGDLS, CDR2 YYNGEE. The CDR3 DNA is TGTGCCAGCAGCGTAGAGGGGCAAGACGTCTACGAGCAGTACTTC. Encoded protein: CASSVEGQDVYEQYF.

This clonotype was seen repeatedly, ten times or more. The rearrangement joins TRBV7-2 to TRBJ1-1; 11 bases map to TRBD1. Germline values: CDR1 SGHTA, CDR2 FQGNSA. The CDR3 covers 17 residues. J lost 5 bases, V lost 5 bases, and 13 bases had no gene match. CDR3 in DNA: TGTGCCAGCAGCCCTATCGGACAGGGGGCGTCGGGGACTGAAGCTTTCTTT. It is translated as CASSPIGQGASGTEAFF.

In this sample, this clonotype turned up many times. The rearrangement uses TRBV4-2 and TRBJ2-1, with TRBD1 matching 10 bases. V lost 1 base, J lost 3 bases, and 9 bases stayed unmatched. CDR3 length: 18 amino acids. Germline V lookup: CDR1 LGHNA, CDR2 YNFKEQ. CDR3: CASSQGRDRGSGYNEQFF. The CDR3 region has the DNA TGTGCCAGCAGCCAAGGCCGGGACAGGGGATCCGGCTACAATGAGCAGTTCTTC.

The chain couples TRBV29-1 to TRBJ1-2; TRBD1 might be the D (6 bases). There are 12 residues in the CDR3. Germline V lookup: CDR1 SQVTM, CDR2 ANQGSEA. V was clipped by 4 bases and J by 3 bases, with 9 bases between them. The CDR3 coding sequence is TGCAGCGTTGCCAGGACAGACTATGGCTACACCTTC. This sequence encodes CSVARTDYGYTF.

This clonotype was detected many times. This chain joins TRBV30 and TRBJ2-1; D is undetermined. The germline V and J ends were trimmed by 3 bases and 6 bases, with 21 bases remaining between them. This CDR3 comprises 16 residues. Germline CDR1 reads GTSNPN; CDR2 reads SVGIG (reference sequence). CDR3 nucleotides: TGTGCCTGGAGGCCCCCGACTGCGCGGAACTTCAATGAGCAGTTCTTC. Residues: CAWRPPTARNFNEQFF.

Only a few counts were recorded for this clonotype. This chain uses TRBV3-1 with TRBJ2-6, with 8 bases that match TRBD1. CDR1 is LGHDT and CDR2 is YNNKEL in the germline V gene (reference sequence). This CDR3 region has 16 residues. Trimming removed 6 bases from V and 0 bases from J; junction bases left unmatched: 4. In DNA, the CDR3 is TGTGCCAGCAGGGGGACAGGCGCCTCTGGGGCCAACGTCCTGACTTTC. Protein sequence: CASRGTGASGANVLTF.

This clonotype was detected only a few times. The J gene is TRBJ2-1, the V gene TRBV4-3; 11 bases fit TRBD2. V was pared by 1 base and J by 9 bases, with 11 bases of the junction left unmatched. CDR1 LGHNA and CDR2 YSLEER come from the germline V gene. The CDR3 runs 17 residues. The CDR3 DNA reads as TGCGCCAGCAGCCAAGCCTCATTAGCGGGAGGGCCAAGTGAGCAGTTCTTC. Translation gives CASSQASLAGGPSEQFF.

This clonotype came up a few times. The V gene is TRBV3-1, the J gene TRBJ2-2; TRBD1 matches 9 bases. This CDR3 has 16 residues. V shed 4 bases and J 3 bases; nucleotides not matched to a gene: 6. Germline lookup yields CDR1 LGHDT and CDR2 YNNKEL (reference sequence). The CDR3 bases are TGTGCCAGCAGCCCCAAGGGACAGGGATACACCGGGGAGCTGTTTTTT. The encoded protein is CASSPKGQGYTGELFF.

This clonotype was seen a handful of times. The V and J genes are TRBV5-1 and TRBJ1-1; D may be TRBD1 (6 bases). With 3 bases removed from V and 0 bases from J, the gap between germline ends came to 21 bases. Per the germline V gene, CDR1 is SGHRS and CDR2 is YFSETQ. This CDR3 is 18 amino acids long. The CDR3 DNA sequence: TGCGCCAGCAGCTCGGAGGGGGGGTCCCCTCTTATGAACACTGAAGCTTTCTTT. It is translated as CASSSEGGSPLMNTEAFF.

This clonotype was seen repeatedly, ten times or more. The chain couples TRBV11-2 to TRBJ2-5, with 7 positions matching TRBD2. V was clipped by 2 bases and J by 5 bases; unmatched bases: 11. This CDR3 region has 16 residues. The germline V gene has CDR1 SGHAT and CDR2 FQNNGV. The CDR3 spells CASSLMGEGQWETQYF. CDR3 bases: TGTGCCAGCAGCTTAATGGGGGAGGGCCAATGGGAGACCCAGTACTTC.

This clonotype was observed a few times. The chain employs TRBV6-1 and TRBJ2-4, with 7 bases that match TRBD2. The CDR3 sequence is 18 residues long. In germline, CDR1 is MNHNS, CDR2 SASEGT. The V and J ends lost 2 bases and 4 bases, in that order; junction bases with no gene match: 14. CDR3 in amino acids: CASSETGYGRADKNIQYF. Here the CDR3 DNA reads TGTGCCAGCAGTGAAACGGGGTATGGGAGGGCCGATAAAAACATTCAGTACTTC.

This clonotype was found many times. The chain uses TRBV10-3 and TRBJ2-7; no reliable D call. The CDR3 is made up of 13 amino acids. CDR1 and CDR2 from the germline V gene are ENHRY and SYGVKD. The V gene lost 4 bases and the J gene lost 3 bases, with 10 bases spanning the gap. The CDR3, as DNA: TGTGCCATCAGTGTAGGTCCAATCTACGAGCAGTACTTC. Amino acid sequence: CAISVGPIYEQYF.